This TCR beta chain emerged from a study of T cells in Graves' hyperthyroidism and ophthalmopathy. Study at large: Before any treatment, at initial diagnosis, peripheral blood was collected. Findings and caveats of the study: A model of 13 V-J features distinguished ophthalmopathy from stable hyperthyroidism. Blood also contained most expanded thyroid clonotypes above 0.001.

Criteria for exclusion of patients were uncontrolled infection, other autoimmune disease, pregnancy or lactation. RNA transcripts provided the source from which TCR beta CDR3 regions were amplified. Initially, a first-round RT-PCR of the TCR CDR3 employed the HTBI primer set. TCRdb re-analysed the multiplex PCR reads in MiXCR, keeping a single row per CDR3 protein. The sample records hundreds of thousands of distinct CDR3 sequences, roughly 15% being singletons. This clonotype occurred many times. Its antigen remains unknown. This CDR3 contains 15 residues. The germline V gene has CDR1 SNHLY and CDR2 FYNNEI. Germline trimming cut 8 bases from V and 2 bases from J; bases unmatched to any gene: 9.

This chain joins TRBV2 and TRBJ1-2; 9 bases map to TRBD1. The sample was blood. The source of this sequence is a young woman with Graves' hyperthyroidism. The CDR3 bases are TGTGCCAGCCCATCCCGGACAGGGGAGAACTATGGCTACACCTTC. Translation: CASPSRTGENYGYTF.